These 29 T cell receptor beta chains were all obtained from the same sample, sequenced in a study of cytomegalovirus exposure and HLA in healthy donors. Primers for the PCR totalled 60 Vbeta and 13 Jbeta. The table came from immunoSEQ multiplex PCR; TCRdb's copy has only in-frame clones and leaves some out. The sample includes approximately 150,000 clones, about 75% of them seen just once. Source material: PBMCs. The origin of the receptors is a man aged 55 to 70 in good health and CMV-seronegative.

In its sample, this clone was seen a few times. The chain carries TRBV4-2 and TRBJ2-7, with 10 bases lining up with TRBD2. CDR1 is LGHNA, CDR2 YNFKEQ, per germline. This CDR3 region has 17 residues. The ends lost 0 bases at V and 2 bases at J; junction bases unmatched: 7. The CDR3, as DNA: TGTGCCAGCAGCCAAGATGGGCTAGCGGGAGAGGCCTACGAGCAGTACTTC. This codes for CASSQDGLAGEAYEQYF.

The chain combines TRBV6-1 with TRBJ1-1; D ambiguous. The CDR3 covers 11 residues. The germline CDR1 and CDR2 sequences are MNHNS and SASEGT. V was trimmed by 6 bases and J by 1 base, leaving 3 bases between them. The CDR3 nucleotides read TGTGCCAGCAGGGCGAACACTGAAGCTTTCTTT. It specifies CASRANTEAFF.

This sequence joins TRBV7-6 and TRBJ2-7; 7 bases match TRBD2. The CDR3 contains 16 residues. V lost 4 bases, J lost 4 bases, and 13 bases stayed unmatched. The V gene's germline CDR1 is SGHVS and CDR2 FNYEAQ. The CDR3 sequence: CASSSEVGSGLYEQYF. For the CDR3, the DNA is TGTGCCAGCAGCTCCGAAGTAGGTAGCGGGTTGTACGAGCAGTACTTC.

The chain recombines TRBV6-5 with TRBJ2-1, with D tentatively TRBD2 (6 bases). CDR1 and CDR2 from the germline V gene are MNHEY and SVGAGI. Deletions cut 0 bases from V and 5 bases from J, with 14 bases between. The CDR3 has 16 residues. The CDR3 sequence is CASSYSMSGGDNEQFF. DNA for the CDR3: TGTGCCAGCAGTTACTCGATGAGCGGCGGGGACAATGAGCAGTTCTTC.

The CDR3 region has the DNA TGCGCCAGCAGCTTGGGTCCTAGGTCCTACGAGCAGTACTTC. The encoded protein is CASSLGPRSYEQYF. The chain combines TRBV5-1 with TRBJ2-7; D is uncertain. The CDR3 runs to 14 residues. Germline V gene lookup returns CDR1 SGHRS and CDR2 YFSETQ. Trimming left V 0 bases short and J 1 base short, with 8 bases between.

Notes on this clone: An end of the junction does not agree with germline; a read error may underlie this. This chain uses TRBV25-1 with TRBJ2-7, with TRBD1 matching over 9 bases. The germline CDR1 and CDR2 sequences are MGHDK and SYGVNS. This CDR3 is 15 amino acids long. The CDR3 DNA is TGTGCCGGCAGTGATGGACAGGGGCTCCGTTACGAGCAGTACTTC. This gives the protein CAGSDGQGLRYEQYF.

This clone was seen a handful of times. V is TRBV9 and J is TRBJ2-1, with D perhaps matching TRBD2 (5 bases). The germline V gene encodes CDR1 SGDLS and CDR2 YYNGEE. V was clipped by 4 bases and J by 13 bases, with 21 bases between them. The CDR3 totals 14 residues. CDR3 DNA: TGTGCCAGCAGCTACCTGACTACCACCACGGATCAGTTCTTC. Amino acids: CASSYLTTTTDQFF. Full variable domain (outside the CDR3, taken from reference TRBV9 and TRBJ2-1): DSGVTQTPKHLITATGQRVTLRCSPRSGDLSVYWYQQSLDQGLQFLIQYYNGEERAKGNILERFSAQQFPDLHSELNLSSLELGDSALYFCASSYLTTTTDQFFGPGTRLTVL.

The chain couples TRBV7-2 to TRBJ1-5; D ambiguous. Germline lookup yields CDR1 SGHTA and CDR2 FQGNSA. The CDR3 contains 15 residues. Trimming left V 5 bases short and J 0 bases short, with 11 bases between. DNA of the CDR3: TGTGCCAGCAGCCCCCTATCGGTTAGCAATCAGCCCCAGCATTTT. Translated: CASSPLSVSNQPQHF.

This clone was counted a single time. The J gene is TRBJ2-1, the V gene TRBV29-1, with D perhaps TRBD1 (6 bases). The CDR3 has 14 residues. Per germline, CDR1 SQVTM and CDR2 ANQGSEA. V lost 4 bases and J 7 bases, leaving 17 bases between the germline ends. CDR3 DNA: TGCAGCGTTGCCTGGACAGTGCTTGGTAATGAGCAGTTCTTC. Translating gives CSVAWTVLGNEQFF.

The CDR3 loop reads CASTLYFPDTGELFF. The DNA of the CDR3 is TGCGCCAGCACATTGTACTTCCCCGACACCGGGGAGCTGTTTTTT. The chain joins TRBV5-1 to TRBJ2-2; D not resolved. V was pared by 6 bases and J by 3 bases, with 15 bases between. The CDR3 consists of 15 residues. Germline V gene data show CDR1 as SGHRS and CDR2 as YFSETQ.

In its sample, this clone was seen once. The gene calls are TRBV9 and TRBJ2-5; 7 positions agree with TRBD2. Germline V gene sequence: CDR1 SGDLS, CDR2 YYNGEE. V shed 4 bases and J 5 bases; nucleotides not matched to a gene: 5. This CDR3 has 13 residues. As DNA, the CDR3 is TGTGCCAGCAGCCCCCACGGGGGGGAGACCCAGTACTTC. It translates to CASSPHGGETQYF.

The J gene is TRBJ2-5, the V gene TRBV29-1; D ambiguous. The germline V gene has CDR1 SQVTM and CDR2 ANQGSEA. CDR3 size: 10 residues. Trimming shortened V by 3 bases and J by 4 bases, and 3 bases separated the two germline ends. In DNA, the CDR3 is TGCAGCGTTGATAGAGAGACCCAGTACTTC. This encodes CSVDRETQYF.

The V call is TRBV4-1, the J call TRBJ2-7; 9 bases are a match to TRBD2. V was pared by 4 bases and J by 2 bases, with 9 bases of the junction left unmatched. The CDR3 sequence is 16 residues long. Germline values: CDR1 MGHRA, CDR2 YSYEKL. CDR3 DNA sequence: TGCGCCAGCAGCCCTACGACTAGCGGTGGGGCCTACGAGCAGTACTTC. Its protein product is CASSPTTSGGAYEQYF.

The table lists this clone with a few counts. The chain recombines TRBV15 with TRBJ1-3; D perhaps matches TRBD1 (5 bases). V lost 8 bases and J lost 3, with 17 bases in between. The germline V gene has CDR1 LNHNV and CDR2 YYDKDF (reference sequence). The CDR3 extends over 15 amino acids. DNA for the CDR3: TGTGCCACCGCCATAGGGGCAGCCCTTGGAAACACCATATATTTT. Translation: CATAIGAALGNTIYF.

The chain carries TRBV5-1 and TRBJ2-2; D is unclear. Trimming removed 2 bases at V and 3 bases at J, with 5 bases between. The CDR3 runs 13 residues. Germline CDR1 is SGHRS and CDR2 is YFSETQ. CDR3 amino acids: CASSFIDTGELFF. DNA for the CDR3: TGCGCCAGCAGCTTCATTGACACCGGGGAGCTGTTTTTT.

This clone showed up just once. This chain connects TRBV15 to TRBJ1-2; TRBD1 aligns across 9 bases. Germline lookup yields CDR1 LNHNV and CDR2 YYDKDF (reference sequence). Germline trimming cut 8 bases from V and 3 bases from J; bases unmatched to any gene: 7. The CDR3 contains 14 residues. CDR3: CATGRDRVDYGYTF. The CDR3 DNA is TGTGCCACCGGCCGGGACAGGGTTGACTATGGCTACACCTTC.

The V call is TRBV5-4, the J call TRBJ2-1; D is unclear. V gave up 0 bases and J gave up 8 bases, with 9 bases separating them. The CDR3 covers 13 residues. The germline V gene has CDR1 SGHNT and CDR2 YYREEE (reference sequence). This CDR3 is CASSLAPRDEQFF. CDR3 nucleotide sequence: TGTGCCAGCAGCTTGGCGCCCCGAGATGAGCAGTTCTTC.

This clone was seen a few times. V and J are TRBV4-2 and TRBJ1-4; D ambiguous. Germline V lookup: CDR1 LGHNA, CDR2 YNFKEQ. The germline V and J ends were trimmed by 1 base and 8 bases, with 14 bases remaining between them. This CDR3 has 15 residues. This chain's CDR3 is CASSQVEQKREKLFF. CDR3 coding DNA: TGTGCCAGCAGCCAAGTTGAACAGAAGAGAGAAAAACTGTTTTTT.

The chain has TRBV30 and TRBJ1-3; a weak D match, TRBD1 (5 bases). CDR1 GTSNPN and CDR2 SVGIG come from the germline V gene (reference sequence). V was pared by 5 bases and J by 5 bases, with 13 bases between. This CDR3 has 13 residues. The CDR3 sequence is CAWDSLRRNTIYF. The CDR3 DNA follows: TGTGCCTGGGACAGTCTAAGGCGAAACACCATATATTTT.

The chain has TRBV28 and TRBJ1-2, with TRBD1 as a possible D gene (5 bases). Trimming cost V 3 bases and J 4 bases, with 9 bases left between them. There are 13 residues in the CDR3. Germline CDR1 reads MDHEN; CDR2 reads SYDVKM. For the CDR3, the DNA is TGTGCCAGCAGTTTCCGGGGGGTCTATGGCTACACCTTC. Encoded protein: CASSFRGVYGYTF.

The chain uses TRBV7-9 and TRBJ1-2, with a weak D call TRBD1 (6 bases). CDR3 length: 15 residues. Germline assignment: CDR1 SEHNR and CDR2 FQNEAQ (reference sequence). Trimming left V 7 bases short and J 4 bases short, with 19 bases between. CDR3 sequence (DNA): TGTGCCAGCACCACTACAGGGCCCCCACGCTATGGCTACACCTTC. This sequence encodes CASTTTGPPRYGYTF.

This chain connects TRBV5-6 to TRBJ2-3; TRBD2 matches at 8 bases. J was trimmed by 3 bases and V by 4 bases; bases with no gene match: 4. The CDR3 has 14 amino acids. From germline, CDR1 is SGHDT and CDR2 YYEEEE. The chain's CDR3 is CASSAGGGTDTQYF. As DNA, the CDR3 is TGTGCCAGCAGCGCGGGGGGCGGAACAGATACGCAGTATTTT.

The V call is TRBV9, the J call TRBJ1-1; D possibly corresponds to TRBD1 (5 bases). The CDR3 has 11 amino acids. The ends were cut back, 4 bases at V and 8 bases at J, with 9 bases in the middle. Germline lookup yields CDR1 SGDLS and CDR2 YYNGEE. DNA of the CDR3: TGTGCCAGCAGCCCCCAGGGAGAAGCTTTCTTT. It specifies CASSPQGEAFF.

The rearrangement links TRBV6-5 to TRBJ1-2, with TRBD1 matching 7 bases. This CDR3 region has 13 residues. The V segment lost 6 bases and the J segment 3 bases; nucleotides outside the gene matches: 4. Germline V gene data show CDR1 as MNHEY and CDR2 as SVGAGI. The CDR3 nucleotides are TGTGCCAGCAGCGCCGACAGGGACTATGGCTACACCTTC. Translation: CASSADRDYGYTF.

J is TRBJ2-1 and V is TRBV19, with 10 nucleotides matching TRBD1. Trimming cost V 3 bases and J 7 bases; bases outside gene matches: 6. Germline CDR1 LNHDA, CDR2 SQIVND (reference sequence). This CDR3 comprises 15 residues. CDR3 nucleotides: TGTGCCAGTAGTATGAAGGGACAGGGGAAGAATGAGCAGTTCTTC. It translates to CASSMKGQGKNEQFF.

V gene TRBV5-1 combines with J gene TRBJ1-4; D is perhaps TRBD1 (5 bases). V dropped 0 bases and J dropped 0 bases, with 12 bases sitting between them. Germline-derived CDR1 and CDR2 are SGHRS and YFSETQ. This CDR3 spans 17 amino acids. The CDR3 spells CASSLEEGGATNEKLFF. In nucleotides, the CDR3 is TGCGCCAGCAGCTTGGAGGAGGGAGGGGCAACTAATGAAAAACTGTTTTTT.

The chain is built from TRBV5-6 and TRBJ2-1; 7 nucleotides agree with TRBD2. In germline, CDR1 is SGHDT, CDR2 YYEEEE. This CDR3 has 16 residues. With 7 bases clipped from V and 2 bases from J, the junction kept 12 bases outside the gene matches. The CDR3 is CASRGDGGGAYNEQFF. For the CDR3, the DNA is TGTGCCAGCCGGGGGGATGGGGGAGGGGCCTACAATGAGCAGTTCTTC.

V usage is TRBV6-5 and J usage is TRBJ2-3, with a weak D call TRBD1 (6 bases). The length of the CDR3 is 15 residues. Trimming pared 2 bases from V and 4 bases from J, leaving 13 bases between. Germline lookup yields CDR1 MNHEY and CDR2 SVGAGI. DNA for the CDR3: TGTGCCAGCAGTTACACCGAGACAGGCGCAGATACGCAGTATTTT. Protein sequence: CASSYTETGADTQYF.

The rearrangement uses TRBV11-2 and TRBJ1-4, with D perhaps TRBD1 (6 bases). This CDR3 is built from 13 residues. The V gene's germline CDR1 is SGHAT and CDR2 FQNNGV. V gave up 3 bases and J gave up 8 bases, with 10 bases separating them. The CDR3 DNA follows: TGTGCCAGCAGCTTCAACACAGGGGAAAAACTGTTTTTT. It translates to CASSFNTGEKLFF.